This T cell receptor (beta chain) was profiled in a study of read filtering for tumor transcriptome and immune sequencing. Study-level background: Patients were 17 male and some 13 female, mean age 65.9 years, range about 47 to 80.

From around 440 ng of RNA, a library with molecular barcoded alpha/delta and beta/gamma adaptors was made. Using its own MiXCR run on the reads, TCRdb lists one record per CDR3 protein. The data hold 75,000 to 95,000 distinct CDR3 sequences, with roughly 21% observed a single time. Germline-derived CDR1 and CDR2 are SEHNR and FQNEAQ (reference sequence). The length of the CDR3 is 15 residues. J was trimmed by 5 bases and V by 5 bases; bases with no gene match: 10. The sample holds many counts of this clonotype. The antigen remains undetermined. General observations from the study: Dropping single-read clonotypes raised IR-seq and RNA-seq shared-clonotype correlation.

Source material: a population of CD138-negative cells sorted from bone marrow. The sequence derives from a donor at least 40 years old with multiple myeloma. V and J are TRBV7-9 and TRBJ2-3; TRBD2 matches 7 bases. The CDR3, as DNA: TGTGCCAGCAGCCCGACGGGGGGAGCCGTAGATACGCAGTATTTT. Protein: CASSPTGGAVDTQYF. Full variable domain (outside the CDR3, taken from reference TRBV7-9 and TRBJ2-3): DTGVSQNPRHKITKRGQNVTFRCDPISEHNRLYWYRQTLGQGPEFLTYFQNEAQLEKSRLLSDRFSAERPKGSFSTLEIQRTEQGDSAMYLCASSPTGGAVDTQYFGPGTRLTVL.